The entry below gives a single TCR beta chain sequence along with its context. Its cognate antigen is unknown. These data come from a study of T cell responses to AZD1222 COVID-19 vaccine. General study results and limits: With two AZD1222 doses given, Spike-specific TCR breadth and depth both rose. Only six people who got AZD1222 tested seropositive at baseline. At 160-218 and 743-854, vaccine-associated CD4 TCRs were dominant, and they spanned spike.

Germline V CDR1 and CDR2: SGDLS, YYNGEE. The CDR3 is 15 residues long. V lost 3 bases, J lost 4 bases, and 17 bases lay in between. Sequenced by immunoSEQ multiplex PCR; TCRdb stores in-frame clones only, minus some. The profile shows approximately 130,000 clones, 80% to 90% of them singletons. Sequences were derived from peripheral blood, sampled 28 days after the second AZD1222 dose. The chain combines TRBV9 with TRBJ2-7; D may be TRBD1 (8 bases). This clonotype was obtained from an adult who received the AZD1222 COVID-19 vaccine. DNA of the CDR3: TGTGCCAGCAGCGCCCGGGGGGACAGGCCGTACGAGCAGTACTTC. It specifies CASSARGDRPYEQYF.